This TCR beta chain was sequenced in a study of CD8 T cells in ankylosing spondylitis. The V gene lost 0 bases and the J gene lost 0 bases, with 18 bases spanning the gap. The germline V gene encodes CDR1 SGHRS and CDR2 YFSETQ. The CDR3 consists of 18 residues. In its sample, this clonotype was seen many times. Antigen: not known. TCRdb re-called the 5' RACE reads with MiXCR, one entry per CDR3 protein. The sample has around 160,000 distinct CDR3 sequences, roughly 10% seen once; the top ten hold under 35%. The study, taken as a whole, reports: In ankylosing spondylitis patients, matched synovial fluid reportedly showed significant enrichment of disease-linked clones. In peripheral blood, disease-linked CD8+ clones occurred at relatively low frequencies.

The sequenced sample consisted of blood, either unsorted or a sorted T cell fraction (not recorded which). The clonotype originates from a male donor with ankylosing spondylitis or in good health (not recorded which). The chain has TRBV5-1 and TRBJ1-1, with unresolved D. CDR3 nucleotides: TGCGCCAGCAGCTTGGGAGGGTCCAGTCTACGCATGAACACTGAAGCTTTCTTT. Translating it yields CASSLGGSSLRMNTEAFF.